The 5 T cell receptor beta chains below all came from one sample that was sequenced in a study of T cells in tumors after PD-1 blockade. TCRdb's table, derived via immunoSEQ multiplex PCR, lists solely in-frame clones and lacks some. The table shows under 75,000 clones, with around 72% occurring only once. The sequenced sample was PBMCs, obtained after anti-PD-1 treatment. The receptors were sampled from a human donor with basal cell carcinoma.

V gene TRBV5-6 combines with J gene TRBJ1-2; the D is unclear. Per the germline V gene, CDR1 is SGHDT and CDR2 is YYEEEE. The CDR3 runs 14 residues. V gave up 4 bases and J gave up 6 bases, with 16 bases separating them. The CDR3 reads CASSPAAGGDGYTF. The CDR3 nucleotides read TGTGCCAGCAGCCCCGCTGCGGGCGGGGATGGCTACACCTTC.

This rearrangement joins TRBV7-9 to TRBJ2-1; no clear D. This CDR3 contains 17 residues. Germline assignment: CDR1 SEHNR and CDR2 FQNEAQ (reference sequence). Trimming shortened V by 0 bases and J by 3 bases, and 15 bases separated the two germline ends. The CDR3 bases are TGTGCCAGCAGCTTAGCGGCGTGGATGCCTTACTACAATGAGCAGTTCTTC. Translation: CASSLAAWMPYYNEQFF.

This rearrangement joins TRBV3-1 (or the pseudogene TRBV3-2) to TRBJ2-7; D is uncertain. Trimming left V 3 bases short and J 2 bases short, with 5 bases between. This CDR3 contains 12 residues. CDR1 is LGHDT, CDR2 YNNKEL, per germline (reference sequence). The CDR3 region has the DNA TGTGCCAGCAGCCATGGTACCTACGAGCAGTACTTC. Translation: CASSHGTYEQYF.

This clone was seen only a few times. The chain is built from TRBV6-1 and TRBJ1-5; perhaps TRBD1 as D (5 bases). The germline V and J ends were trimmed by 2 bases and 4 bases, with 12 bases remaining between them. This CDR3 is 15 amino acids long. The germline V gene encodes CDR1 MNHNS and CDR2 SASEGT. The CDR3 loop is CASSEQWGKNQPQHF. The CDR3 DNA is TGTGCCAGCAGTGAACAATGGGGGAAAAATCAGCCCCAGCATTTT.

The chain carries TRBV11-2 and TRBJ1-1; TRBD1 might be the D (6 bases). Germline V gene sequence: CDR1 SGHAT, CDR2 FQNNGV. This CDR3 comprises 19 residues. Trimming shortened V by 4 bases and J by 3 bases, and 27 bases separated the two germline ends. The CDR3 bases are TGTGCCAGCAGCTCAGGCGGGGGGGGCGGAGGACGAGTTTACACTGAAGCTTTCTTT. It translates to CASSSGGGGGGRVYTEAFF.